These 24 T cell receptor beta chains originate from one sample sequenced in a study of blood T cell repertoires in COVID-19. The table came from immunoSEQ multiplex PCR; TCRdb's copy has only in-frame clones and leaves some out. Of about 400,000 clones listed, approximately 85% are singletons. Sequencing input: PBMCs or T cells enriched from blood (not recorded which). These receptors were obtained from a woman in her forties with acute COVID-19.

This clone was counted a few times. The chain carries TRBV12-3 or TRBV12-4 and TRBJ1-2, with 7 bases lining up with TRBD1. V shed 7 bases, J shed 4 bases, and the junction held 6 bases outside the gene matches. The CDR3 loop spans 13 amino acids. The CDR3 bases are TGTGCCAGCACCAGACAGGGCTCCTATGGCTACACCTTC. It translates to CASTRQGSYGYTF.

This clone has only one observation. V usage is TRBV2 and J usage is TRBJ2-5; 7 positions match TRBD2. With V trimmed by 3 bases and J by 1 base, 5 bases remained unmatched. The CDR3 totals 15 residues. Germline assignment: CDR1 SNHLY and CDR2 FYNNEI. CDR3 in amino acids: CASSESPSGQETQYF. For the CDR3, the DNA is TGTGCCAGCAGTGAGTCGCCTAGCGGCCAAGAGACCCAGTACTTC.

As to this clone: The same CDR3 is also encoded by other DNA sequences in this sample. The chain carries TRBV5-1 and TRBJ1-3; TRBD1 matches 9 bases. V gave up 3 bases and J gave up 3 bases; unmatched junction bases: 4. Per germline, CDR1 SGHRS and CDR2 YFSETQ. This CDR3 has 15 amino acids. The CDR3 protein is CASSSTGGGGNTIYF. Written as DNA, the CDR3 is TGCGCCAGCAGCTCAACAGGGGGCGGTGGAAACACCATATATTTT.

The CDR3 sequence: CASRMPSIQRGYTF. The DNA for the CDR3 is TGTGCCAGCAGGATGCCCTCAATTCAGCGTGGCTACACCTTC. The chain links TRBV2 to TRBJ1-2; D is unclear. This CDR3 has 14 amino acids. V lost 6 bases and J 7 bases, leaving 18 bases between the germline ends. Germline V gene lookup returns CDR1 SNHLY and CDR2 FYNNEI.

The chain combines TRBV28 with TRBJ2-3; D may be TRBD2 (5 bases). The germline V gene encodes CDR1 MDHEN and CDR2 SYDVKM. The CDR3 spans 11 residues. V was cut by 8 bases and J by 3 bases, with 6 bases left in between. The CDR3 region has the DNA TGTGCCAGCGGAGGTACAGATACGCAGTATTTT. Protein: CASGGTDTQYF.

The genes are TRBV30 and TRBJ1-5, with 9 bases matching TRBD1. Trimming took 0 bases from V and 4 from J; bases not matched to a gene: 4. Germline-derived CDR1 and CDR2 are GTSNPN and SVGIG (reference sequence). The CDR3 length is 15 residues. CDR3 sequence (DNA): TGTGCCTGGAGTGTTCGACAGGGGGGGAATCAGCCCCAGCATTTT. Translation gives CAWSVRQGGNQPQHF.

CDR3 bases: TGTGCCAGCAGTGAAAGGCGGGCCTATGAAAAACTGTTTTTT. This encodes CASSERRAYEKLFF. V and J are TRBV2 and TRBJ1-4; D is uncertain. Germline CDR1 reads SNHLY; CDR2 reads FYNNEI. With 2 bases removed from V and 6 bases from J, the gap between germline ends came to 10 bases. This CDR3 has 14 amino acids.

The V call is TRBV2, the J call TRBJ2-7, with 7 nucleotides matching TRBD1. Per the germline V gene, CDR1 is SNHLY and CDR2 is FYNNEI. The CDR3 runs to 14 residues. V shed 6 bases and J 2 bases; nucleotides not matched to a gene: 7. The CDR3 bases are TGTGCCAGCAGGGTACCGGGACAGCCCTACGAGCAGTACTTC. It translates to CASRVPGQPYEQYF.

CDR3 amino acids: CASSRRTGENTDTQYF. CDR3 sequence (DNA): TGTGCCAGCAGCCGTAGAACCGGGGAGAACACAGATACGCAGTATTTT. V and J are TRBV4-2 and TRBJ2-3, with D possibly being TRBD2 (5 bases). Germline loops: CDR1 LGHNA, CDR2 YNFKEQ. V was trimmed by 4 bases and J by 2 bases, leaving 16 bases between them. The CDR3 has 16 amino acids.

The chain carries TRBV30 and TRBJ2-3; unclear D gene. Per germline, CDR1 GTSNPN and CDR2 SVGIG (reference sequence). The CDR3 extends over 13 amino acids. V lost 4 bases to trimming and J lost 2 bases, with 10 bases between them. CDR3 protein: CAWKSLPTDTQYF. For the CDR3, the DNA is TGTGCCTGGAAAAGCCTGCCCACAGATACGCAGTATTTT.

The gene calls are TRBV7-9 and TRBJ1-2; possible D gene TRBD1, 6 bases. V lost 5 bases, J lost 6 bases, and 19 bases lay in between. The CDR3 runs 15 residues. Germline CDR1 SEHNR, CDR2 FQNEAQ (reference sequence). The CDR3 sequence is CASSKPIRDTNGYTF. CDR3 sequence (DNA): TGTGCCAGCAGCAAACCGATCCGGGACACCAATGGCTACACCTTC.

The chain couples TRBV9 to TRBJ2-2; 7 bases match TRBD2. Germline trimming cut 4 bases from V and 1 base from J; bases unmatched to any gene: 4. The length of the CDR3 is 15 residues. Germline CDR1 is SGDLS and CDR2 is YYNGEE. CDR3 region: CASSLSGVNTGELFF. CDR3 sequence (DNA): TGTGCCAGCAGCCTCAGCGGGGTGAACACCGGGGAGCTGTTTTTT.

V is TRBV30 and J is TRBJ2-3, with D possibly being TRBD1 (5 bases). In germline, CDR1 is GTSNPN, CDR2 SVGIG (reference sequence). Trimming took 3 bases from V and 0 from J, leaving 10 bases between them. The CDR3 sequence is 14 residues long. The CDR3 DNA sequence: TGTGCCTGGAGAACAGGATTCAGCACAGATACGCAGTATTTT. It specifies CAWRTGFSTDTQYF.

This chain connects TRBV5-1 to TRBJ1-1; unclear D gene. This CDR3 spans 12 amino acids. From germline, CDR1 is SGHRS and CDR2 YFSETQ. The germline V and J ends were trimmed by 0 bases and 4 bases, with 4 bases remaining between them. This chain's CDR3 is CASSLGLTEAFF. Here the CDR3 DNA reads TGCGCCAGCAGCTTGGGACTCACTGAAGCTTTCTTT.

V usage is TRBV5-1 and J usage is TRBJ2-2; possible D gene TRBD1, 6 bases. This CDR3 has 14 residues. Germline V gene lookup returns CDR1 SGHRS and CDR2 YFSETQ. The V gene lost 4 bases and the J gene lost 7 bases, with 14 bases spanning the gap. CDR3 coding DNA: TGCGCCAGCAGCCCGGACAGTAACTACGGGGAGCTGTTTTTT. This encodes CASSPDSNYGELFF.

This clone was seen just once. The rearrangement joins TRBV11-3 to TRBJ1-6; D ambiguous. The CDR3 is 15 residues long. Germline V CDR1 and CDR2: SGHNT, YENEEA. V gave up 0 bases and J gave up 9 bases, with 12 bases separating them. This CDR3 reads CASSLDSEEGSPLHF. In DNA form, the CDR3 reads TGTGCCAGCAGCTTAGATTCGGAGGAGGGTTCACCCCTCCACTTT. Based on the CDR3 plus reference TRBV11-3 and TRBJ1-6, the full variable domain is EAGVVQSPRYKIIEKKQPVAFWCNPISGHNTLYWYLQNLGQGPELLIRYENEEAVDDSQLPKDRFSAERLKGVDSTLKIQPAELGDSAVYLCASSLDSEEGSPLHFGNGTRLTVT.

This chain uses TRBV5-1 with TRBJ2-7; the match to TRBD2 covers 7 bases. Unmatched junction bases numbered 6, after V lost 1 base and J lost 2 bases. This CDR3 spans 15 amino acids. CDR1 is SGHRS and CDR2 is YFSETQ in the germline V gene. CDR3 amino acids: CASSLRLAETYEQYF. CDR3 sequence (DNA): TGCGCCAGCAGCTTGAGGCTAGCGGAGACCTACGAGCAGTACTTC.

The J gene is TRBJ1-5, the V gene TRBV2, with TRBD1 as a possible D gene (6 bases). The V and J ends lost 2 bases and 3 bases respectively, with 11 bases between them. The CDR3 extends over 15 amino acids. Germline V gives CDR1 SNHLY, CDR2 FYNNEI. The CDR3 protein is CASSEKSGVNQPQHF. For the CDR3, the DNA is TGTGCCAGCAGTGAAAAGTCAGGGGTCAATCAGCCCCAGCATTTT.

V usage is TRBV24-1 and J usage is TRBJ1-2; 10 nucleotides align to TRBD1. Per the germline V gene, CDR1 is KGHDR and CDR2 is SFDVKD. The CDR3 extends over 15 amino acids. V lost 4 bases, J lost 7 bases, and 8 bases stayed unmatched. CDR3 coding DNA: TGTGCCACCAGTGAACCCACCGGGACAGGGGTTGGCTACACCTTC. It specifies CATSEPTGTGVGYTF.

The rearrangement joins TRBV11-2 to TRBJ2-2, with 11 bases matching TRBD1. This CDR3 region has 17 residues. The V segment lost 2 bases and the J segment 4 bases; nucleotides outside the gene matches: 6. Germline V CDR1 and CDR2: SGHAT, FQNNGV. The CDR3 DNA follows: TGTGCCAGCAGCTTATTCAGGGACAGGGGGTTCACCGGGGAGCTGTTTTTT. Translating it yields CASSLFRDRGFTGELFF.

The chain uses TRBV5-1 and TRBJ1-6, with 11 positions matching TRBD1. This CDR3 comprises 16 residues. CDR1 and CDR2 (germline): SGHRS, YFSETQ. With V trimmed by 0 bases and J by 10 bases, 6 bases remained unmatched. CDR3 nucleotides: TGCGCCAGCAGCTTGGCCTTGGGACAGGGGGAATCACCCCTCCACTTT. This gives the protein CASSLALGQGESPLHF.

The chain has TRBV3-1 (or the pseudogene TRBV3-2) and TRBJ2-3, with 11 nucleotides matching TRBD2. The germline V gene has CDR1 LGHDT and CDR2 YNNKEL (reference sequence). This CDR3 is built from 16 residues. The V segment lost 1 base and the J segment 4 bases; nucleotides outside the gene matches: 4. In nucleotides, the CDR3 is TGTGCCAGCAGCCAAGGCCATAGCGGGGGGGCAGATACGCAGTATTTT. Protein product: CASSQGHSGGADTQYF.

The chain is built from TRBV6-5 and TRBJ2-5, with 9 bases fitting TRBD2. Germline-derived CDR1 and CDR2 are MNHEY and SVGAGI. CDR3 length: 15 residues. Losses at the gene ends were 7 bases for V and 5 bases for J; bases not matched to a gene: 11. For the CDR3, the DNA is TGTGCCAGCACCCGTGGCGGGGGGGCCGAGGAGACCCAGTACTTC. Its translation: CASTRGGGAEETQYF.

This clone was observed once. J is TRBJ1-3 and V is TRBV5-5; D not certain. Trimming left V 6 bases short and J 4 bases short, with 23 bases between. Looked up from germline, CDR1 is SGHKS and CDR2 is YYEKEE (reference sequence). This CDR3 has 17 amino acids. CDR3 bases: TGTGCCAGCACCCGAACGGAGATCGGGCGGGCAGGAAACACCATATATTTT. Protein product: CASTRTEIGRAGNTIYF.